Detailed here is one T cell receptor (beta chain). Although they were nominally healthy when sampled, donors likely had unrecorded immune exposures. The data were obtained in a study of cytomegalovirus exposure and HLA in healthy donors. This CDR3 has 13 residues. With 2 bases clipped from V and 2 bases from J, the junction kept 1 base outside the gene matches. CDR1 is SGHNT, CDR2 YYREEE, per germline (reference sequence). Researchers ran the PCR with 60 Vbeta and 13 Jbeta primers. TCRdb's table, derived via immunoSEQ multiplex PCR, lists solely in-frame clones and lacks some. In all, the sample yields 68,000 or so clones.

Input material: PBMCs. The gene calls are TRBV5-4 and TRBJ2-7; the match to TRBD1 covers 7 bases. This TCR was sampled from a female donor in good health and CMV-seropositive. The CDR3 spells CASSLDRAYEQYF. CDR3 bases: TGTGCCAGCAGCTTAGACAGGGCCTACGAGCAGTACTTC.